This T cell receptor (beta chain) was recorded in a study of identical twins. The germline V and J ends were trimmed by 5 bases and 3 bases, with 11 bases remaining between them. The CDR3 contains 12 residues. Germline V gives CDR1 DFQATT, CDR2 SNEGSKA (reference sequence). This clonotype was counted a few times. cDNA carried unique molecular identifiers, and a universal primer site was added by template switching. TCRdb called the 5' RACE reads again in MiXCR, with one record for every CDR3 protein. This sample has hundreds of thousands of distinct CDR3 sequences; approximately 6.1% occur once, and the top ten carry 1.5% to 2%.

This TCR was recovered from a man younger than 30 in good health. This rearrangement joins TRBV20-1 to TRBJ2-7; D is uncertain. Sequencing used naive T cells sorted from blood. CDR3 nucleotides: TGCAGTGCTCGACCGGACGACTACGAGCAGTACTTC. Translated: CSARPDDYEQYF.